Here is one TCR beta chain with its context. Its antigen is undetermined. This entry is derived from a study of T-cell memory formation after mild COVID-19. Findings and caveats of the study: Pre-infection memory carried some responding clones, suggesting that cross-reactive memory joined.

The CDR3 runs to 14 residues. CDR1 SGHRS and CDR2 YFSETQ come from the germline V gene. J lost 8 bases, V lost 0 bases, and 5 bases had no gene match. TCRdb reprocessed the 5' RACE reads via MiXCR and lists one record per CDR3 protein. Of around 300,000 distinct CDR3 sequences in the sample, roughly 13% were seen once. This TCR came from a man aged 18 to 29 who had mild COVID-19 (a few samples of this study predate the infection). Cell type and time point are not known. This chain joins TRBV5-1 and TRBJ2-3; 8 positions agree with TRBD2. Sequencing was done on a sample of PBMCs or a T cell subset sorted from them (not recorded which). The CDR3 spells CASSLGRGDGTQYF. DNA of the CDR3: TGCGCCAGCAGCTTGGGGCGGGGGGACGGTACGCAGTATTTT.